The entry below describes one T cell receptor (beta chain). These data come from a study of blood T cell repertoires in COVID-19. Turning to the study itself: From T cells, B-cell-depleted T cells, or PBMCs came the material, which was cDNA or gDNA.

The V segment lost 5 bases and the J segment 1 base; nucleotides outside the gene matches: 3. Germline values: CDR1 LGHDT, CDR2 YNNKEL (reference sequence). This CDR3 has 15 residues. Seattle patient enrollment occurred during active infection, with longitudinal follow-up thereafter. Per the original data handling: Counts of nucleated cells, estimated from reference gene primer amplification, were obtained. The table came from immunoSEQ multiplex PCR; TCRdb's copy has only in-frame clones and leaves some out. V, J and clone size derive from that table, while D and trimming were established from the DNA sequence. The table has under 150,000 clones, around 85% seen once.

The TCR comes from a woman in her sixties with COVID-19, enrolled during active disease. The specimen was peripheral blood. The chain has TRBV3-1 (or the pseudogene TRBV3-2) and TRBJ2-7; 12 nucleotides line up with TRBD2. CDR3 loop: CASSVTSGSSYEQYF. As DNA, the CDR3 is TGTGCCAGCAGCGTGACTAGCGGGAGTTCCTACGAGCAGTACTTC.